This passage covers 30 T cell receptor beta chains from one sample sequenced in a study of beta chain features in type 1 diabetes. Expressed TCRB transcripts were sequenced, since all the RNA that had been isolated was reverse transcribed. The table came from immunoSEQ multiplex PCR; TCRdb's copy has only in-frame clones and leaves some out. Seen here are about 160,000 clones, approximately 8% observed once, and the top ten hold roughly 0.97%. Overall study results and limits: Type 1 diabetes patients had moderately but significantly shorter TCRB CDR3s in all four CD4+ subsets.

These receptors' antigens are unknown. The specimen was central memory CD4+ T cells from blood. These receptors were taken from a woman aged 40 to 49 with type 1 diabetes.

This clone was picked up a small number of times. DNA of the CDR3: TGTGCCAGTACCGACGGGGGGCGGAGTTTTCAAGAGACCCAGTACTTC. It is translated as CASTDGGRSFQETQYF. The V and J genes are TRBV19 and TRBJ2-5; D perhaps matches TRBD2 (7 bases). Germline V gives CDR1 LNHDA, CDR2 SQIVND (reference sequence). Trimming took off 7 bases at V and 2 bases at J, with 20 bases between the two ends. The CDR3 has 16 residues.

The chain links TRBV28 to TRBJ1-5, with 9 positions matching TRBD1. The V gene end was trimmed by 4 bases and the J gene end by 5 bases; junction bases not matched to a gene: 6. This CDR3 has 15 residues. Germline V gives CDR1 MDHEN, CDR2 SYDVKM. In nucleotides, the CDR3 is TGTGCCAGCAGTTCGGAAAGGACAGGGGATCAGCCCCAGCATTTT. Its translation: CASSSERTGDQPQHF.

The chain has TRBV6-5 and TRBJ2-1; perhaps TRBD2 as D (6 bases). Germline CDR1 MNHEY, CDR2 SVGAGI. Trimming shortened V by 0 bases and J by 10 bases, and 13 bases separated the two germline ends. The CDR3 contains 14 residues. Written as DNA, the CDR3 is TGTGCCAGCAGTTACTCTTCCGGGAGAGGCGAGCAGTTCTTC. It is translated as CASSYSSGRGEQFF.

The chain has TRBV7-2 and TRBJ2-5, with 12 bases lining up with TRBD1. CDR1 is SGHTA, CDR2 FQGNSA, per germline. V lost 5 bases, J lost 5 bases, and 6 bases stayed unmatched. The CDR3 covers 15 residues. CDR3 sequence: CASSPQGQGAETQYF. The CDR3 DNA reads TGTGCCAGCAGCCCCCAGGGACAGGGGGCCGAGACCCAGTACTTC. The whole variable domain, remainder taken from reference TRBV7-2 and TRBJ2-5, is GAGVSQSPSNKVTEKGKDVELRCDPISGHTALYWYRQSLGQGLEFLIYFQGNSAPDKSGLPSDRFSAERTGGSVSTLTIQRTQQEDSAVYLCASSPQGQGAETQYFGPGTRLLVL.

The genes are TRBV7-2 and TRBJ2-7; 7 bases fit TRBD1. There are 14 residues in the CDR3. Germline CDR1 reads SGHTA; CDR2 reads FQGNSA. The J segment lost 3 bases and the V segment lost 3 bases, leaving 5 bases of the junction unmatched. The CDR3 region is CASSLGTANYEQYF. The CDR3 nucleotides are TGTGCCAGCAGCTTGGGGACAGCTAACTACGAGCAGTACTTC.

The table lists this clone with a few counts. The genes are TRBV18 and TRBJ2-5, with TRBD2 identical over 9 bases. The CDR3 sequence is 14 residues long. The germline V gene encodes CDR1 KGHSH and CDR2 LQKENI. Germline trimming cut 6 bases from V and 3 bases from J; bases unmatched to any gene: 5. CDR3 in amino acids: CASSQRLAEETQYF. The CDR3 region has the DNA TGTGCCAGCTCCCAGAGACTAGCGGAAGAGACCCAGTACTTC.

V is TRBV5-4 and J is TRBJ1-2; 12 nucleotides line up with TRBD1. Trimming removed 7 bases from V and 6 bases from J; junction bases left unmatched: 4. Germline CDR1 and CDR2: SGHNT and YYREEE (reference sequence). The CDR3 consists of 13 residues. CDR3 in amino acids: CASLRDRGHGYTF. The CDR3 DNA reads TGTGCCAGCCTCCGGGACAGGGGGCATGGCTACACCTTC.

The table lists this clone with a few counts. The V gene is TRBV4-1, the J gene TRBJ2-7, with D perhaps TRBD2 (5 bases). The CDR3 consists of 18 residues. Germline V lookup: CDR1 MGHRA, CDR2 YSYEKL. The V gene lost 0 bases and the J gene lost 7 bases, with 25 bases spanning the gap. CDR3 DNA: TGCGCCAGCAGCCAAGAGTACGGGAACTCCCGCTTCAAGGGAGAGCAGTACTTC. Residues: CASSQEYGNSRFKGEQYF.

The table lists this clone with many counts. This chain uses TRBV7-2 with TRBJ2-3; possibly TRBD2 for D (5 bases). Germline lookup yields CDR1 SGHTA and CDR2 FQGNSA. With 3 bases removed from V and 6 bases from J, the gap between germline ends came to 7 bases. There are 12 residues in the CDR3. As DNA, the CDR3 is TGTGCCAGCAGCTTTTGGGAGGATACGCAGTATTTT. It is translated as CASSFWEDTQYF.

CDR3 DNA sequence: TGCGCCAGCAGCTGGACAGGTCACTCCTACAATGAGCAGTTCTTC. Amino acids: CASSWTGHSYNEQFF. The V and J genes are TRBV5-1 and TRBJ2-1; 7 positions agree with TRBD1. The CDR3 is 15 residues long. The V segment lost 3 bases and the J segment 0 bases; nucleotides outside the gene matches: 3. Germline V gene sequence: CDR1 SGHRS, CDR2 YFSETQ.

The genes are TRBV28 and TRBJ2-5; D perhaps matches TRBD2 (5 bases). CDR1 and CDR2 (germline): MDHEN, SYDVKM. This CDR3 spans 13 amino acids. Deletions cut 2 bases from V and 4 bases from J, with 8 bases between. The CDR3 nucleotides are TGTGCCAGCAGTTTACAAGGAGGAGAGACCCAGTACTTC. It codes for CASSLQGGETQYF. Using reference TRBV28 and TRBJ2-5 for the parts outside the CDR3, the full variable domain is DVKVTQSSRYLVKRTGEKVFLECVQDMDHENMFWYRQDPGLGLRLIYFSYDVKMKEKGDIPEGYSVSREKKERFSLILESASTNQTSMYLCASSLQGGETQYFGPGTRLLVL.

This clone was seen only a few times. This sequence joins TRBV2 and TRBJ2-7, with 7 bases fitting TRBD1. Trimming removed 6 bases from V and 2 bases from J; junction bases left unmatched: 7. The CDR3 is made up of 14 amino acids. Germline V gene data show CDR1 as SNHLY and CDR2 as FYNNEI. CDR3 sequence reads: CASRPGTAPYEQYF. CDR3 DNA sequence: TGTGCCAGCAGACCCGGGACAGCGCCCTACGAGCAGTACTTC.

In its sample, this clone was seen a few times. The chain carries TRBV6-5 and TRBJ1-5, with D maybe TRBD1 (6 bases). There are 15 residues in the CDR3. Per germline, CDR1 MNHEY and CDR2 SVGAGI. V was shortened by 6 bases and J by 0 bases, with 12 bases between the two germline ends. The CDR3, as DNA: TGTGCCAGCAGCCCACAGGGAGTTAGCAATCAGCCCCAGCATTTT. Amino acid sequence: CASSPQGVSNQPQHF.

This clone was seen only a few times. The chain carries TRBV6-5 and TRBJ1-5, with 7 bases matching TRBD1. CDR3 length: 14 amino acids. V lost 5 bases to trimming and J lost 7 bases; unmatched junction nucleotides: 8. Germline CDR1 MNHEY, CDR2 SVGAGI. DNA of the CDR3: TGTGCCAGCAGTACCCGGACAGGTATCCAGCCCCAGCATTTT. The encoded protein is CASSTRTGIQPQHF.

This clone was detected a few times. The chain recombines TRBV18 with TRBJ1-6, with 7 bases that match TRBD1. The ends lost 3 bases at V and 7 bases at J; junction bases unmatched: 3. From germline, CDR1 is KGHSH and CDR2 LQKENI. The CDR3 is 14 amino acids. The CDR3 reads CASSPGTENSPLHF. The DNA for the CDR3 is TGTGCCAGCTCACCGGGGACAGAGAATTCACCCCTCCACTTT.

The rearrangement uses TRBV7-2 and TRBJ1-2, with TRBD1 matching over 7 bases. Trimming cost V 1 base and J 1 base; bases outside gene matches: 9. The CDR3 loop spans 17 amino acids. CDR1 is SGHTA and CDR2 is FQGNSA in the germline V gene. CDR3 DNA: TGTGCCAGCAGCTTAGAGGGCCCCGGGACAGTTAACTATGGCTACACCTTC. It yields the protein CASSLEGPGTVNYGYTF.

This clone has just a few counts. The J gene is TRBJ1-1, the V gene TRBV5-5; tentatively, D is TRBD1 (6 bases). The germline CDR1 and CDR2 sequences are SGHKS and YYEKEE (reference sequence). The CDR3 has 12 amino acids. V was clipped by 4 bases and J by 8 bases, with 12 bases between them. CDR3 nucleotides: TGTGCCAGCAGCATCCCAGGGGTCGAAGCTTTCTTT. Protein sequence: CASSIPGVEAFF.

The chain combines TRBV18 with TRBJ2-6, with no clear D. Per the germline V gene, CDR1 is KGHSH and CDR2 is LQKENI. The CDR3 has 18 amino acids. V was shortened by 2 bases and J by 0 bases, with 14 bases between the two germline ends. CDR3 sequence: CASSPVSRGVSGANVLTF. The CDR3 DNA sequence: TGTGCCAGCTCACCAGTATCTCGAGGCGTCTCTGGGGCCAACGTCCTGACTTTC.

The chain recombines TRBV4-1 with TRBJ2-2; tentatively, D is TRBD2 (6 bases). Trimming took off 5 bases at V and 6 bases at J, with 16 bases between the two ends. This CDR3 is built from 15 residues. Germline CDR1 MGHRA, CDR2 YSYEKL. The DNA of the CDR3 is TGCGCCAGCAGCTCGGAGGGTTATAGGTCCGGGGAGCTGTTTTTT. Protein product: CASSSEGYRSGELFF.

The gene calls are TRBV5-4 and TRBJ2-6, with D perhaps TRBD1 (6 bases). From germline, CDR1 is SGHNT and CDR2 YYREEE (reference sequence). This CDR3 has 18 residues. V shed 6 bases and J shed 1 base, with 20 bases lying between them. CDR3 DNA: TGTGCCAGCAACTCTGCGAGCCAGGGGAAGTCTGGGGCCAACGTCCTGACTTTC. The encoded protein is CASNSASQGKSGANVLTF.

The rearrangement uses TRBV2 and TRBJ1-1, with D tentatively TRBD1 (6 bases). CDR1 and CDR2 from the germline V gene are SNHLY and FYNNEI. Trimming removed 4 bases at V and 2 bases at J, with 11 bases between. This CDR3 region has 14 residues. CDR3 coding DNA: TGTGCCAGCAGTGCCCTGGACAGCAACACTGAAGCTTTCTTT. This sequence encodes CASSALDSNTEAFF.

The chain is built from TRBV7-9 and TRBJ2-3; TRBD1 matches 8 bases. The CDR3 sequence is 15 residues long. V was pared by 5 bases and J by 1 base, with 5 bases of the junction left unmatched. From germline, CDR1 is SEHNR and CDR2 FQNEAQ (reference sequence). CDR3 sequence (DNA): TGTGCCAGCAGCCTCGGACAGGGTGGCACAGATACGCAGTATTTT. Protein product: CASSLGQGGTDTQYF. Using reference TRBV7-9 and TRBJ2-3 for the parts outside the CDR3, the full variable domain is DTGVSQNPRHKITKRGQNVTFRCDPISEHNRLYWYRQTLGQGPEFLTYFQNEAQLEKSRLLSDRFSAERPKGSFSTLEIQRTEQGDSAMYLCASSLGQGGTDTQYFGPGTRLTVL.

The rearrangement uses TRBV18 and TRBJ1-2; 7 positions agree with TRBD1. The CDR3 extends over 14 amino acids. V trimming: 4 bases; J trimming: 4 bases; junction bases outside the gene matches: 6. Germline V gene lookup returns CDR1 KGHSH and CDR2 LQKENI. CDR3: CASSLRDSSYGYTF. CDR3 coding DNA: TGTGCCAGCTCACTCCGGGACAGCAGCTATGGCTACACCTTC.

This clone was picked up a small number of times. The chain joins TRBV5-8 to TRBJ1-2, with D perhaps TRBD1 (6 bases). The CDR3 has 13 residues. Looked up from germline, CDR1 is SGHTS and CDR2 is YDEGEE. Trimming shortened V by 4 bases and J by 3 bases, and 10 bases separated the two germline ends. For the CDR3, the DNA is TGTGCCAGCAGCCCCGGACAGCACTATGGCTACACCTTC. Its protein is CASSPGQHYGYTF. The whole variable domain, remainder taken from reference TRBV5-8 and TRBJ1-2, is EAGVTQSPTHLIKTRGQQATLRCSPISGHTSVYWYQQALGLGLQFLLWYDEGEERNRGNFPPRFSGRQFPNYSSELNVNALELEDSALYLCASSPGQHYGYTFGSGTRLTVV.

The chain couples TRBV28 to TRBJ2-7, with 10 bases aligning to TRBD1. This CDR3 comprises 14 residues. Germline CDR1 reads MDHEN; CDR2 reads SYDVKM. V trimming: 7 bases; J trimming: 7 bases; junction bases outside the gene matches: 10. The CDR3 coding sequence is TGTGCCAGCACCCGACAGGGGGCCGTTGGAGAGCAGTACTTC. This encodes CASTRQGAVGEQYF.

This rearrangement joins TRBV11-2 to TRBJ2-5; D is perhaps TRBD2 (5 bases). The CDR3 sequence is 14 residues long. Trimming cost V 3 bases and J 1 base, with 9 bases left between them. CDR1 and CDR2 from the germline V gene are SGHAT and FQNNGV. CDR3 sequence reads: CASSLRASQETQYF. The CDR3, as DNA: TGTGCCAGCAGCTTGAGGGCAAGCCAAGAGACCCAGTACTTC.

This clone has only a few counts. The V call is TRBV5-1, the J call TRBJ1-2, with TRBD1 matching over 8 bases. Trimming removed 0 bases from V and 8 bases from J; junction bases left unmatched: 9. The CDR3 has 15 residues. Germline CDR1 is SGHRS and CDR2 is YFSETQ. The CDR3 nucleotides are TGCGCCAGCAGCTTGGTTGGGACAGGATTCGGAGGCTACACCTTC. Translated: CASSLVGTGFGGYTF. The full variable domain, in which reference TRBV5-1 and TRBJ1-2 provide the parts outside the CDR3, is KAGVTQTPRYLIKTRGQQVTLSCSPISGHRSVSWYQQTPGQGLQFLFEYFSETQRNKGNFPGRFSGRQFSNSRSEMNVSTLELGDSALYLCASSLVGTGFGGYTFGSGTRLTVV.

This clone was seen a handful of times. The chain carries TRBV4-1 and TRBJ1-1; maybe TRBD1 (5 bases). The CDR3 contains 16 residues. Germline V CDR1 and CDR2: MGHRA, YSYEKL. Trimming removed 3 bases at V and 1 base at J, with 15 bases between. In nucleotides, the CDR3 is TGCGCCAGCAGCCACCCTAGCGGGGGTGGGAACACTGAAGCTTTCTTT. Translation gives CASSHPSGGGNTEAFF.

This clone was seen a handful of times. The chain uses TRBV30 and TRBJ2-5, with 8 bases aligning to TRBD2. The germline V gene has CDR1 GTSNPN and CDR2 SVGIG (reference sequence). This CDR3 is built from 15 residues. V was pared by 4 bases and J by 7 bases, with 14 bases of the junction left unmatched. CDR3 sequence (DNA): TGTGCCTGGACGCCAGCGGGAGCCCATTCGGGGACCCAGTACTTC. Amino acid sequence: CAWTPAGAHSGTQYF.

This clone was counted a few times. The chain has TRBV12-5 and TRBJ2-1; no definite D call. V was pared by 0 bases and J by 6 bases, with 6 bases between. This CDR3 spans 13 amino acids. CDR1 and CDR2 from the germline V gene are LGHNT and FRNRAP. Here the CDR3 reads CASGLVLSNEQFF. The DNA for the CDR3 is TGTGCTAGTGGTTTGGTGCTATCCAATGAGCAGTTCTTC.